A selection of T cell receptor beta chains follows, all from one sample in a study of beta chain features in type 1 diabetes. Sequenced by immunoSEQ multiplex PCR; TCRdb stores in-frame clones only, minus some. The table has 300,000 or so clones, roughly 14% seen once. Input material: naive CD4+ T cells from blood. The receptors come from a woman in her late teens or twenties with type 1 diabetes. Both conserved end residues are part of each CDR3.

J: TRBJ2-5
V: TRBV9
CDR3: CASSVAGGHQETQYF

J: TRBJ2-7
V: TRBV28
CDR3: CASRPTGRNYEQYF

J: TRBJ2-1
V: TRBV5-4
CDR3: CASSLFSLSGSNEQFF

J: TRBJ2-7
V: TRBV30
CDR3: CAWGFHTYEQYF

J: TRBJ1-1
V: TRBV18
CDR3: CASSPPNRGNTEAFF

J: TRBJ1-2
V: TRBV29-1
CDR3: CSVAFNYGYTF

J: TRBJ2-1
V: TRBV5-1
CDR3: CASSLVPPLEEQFF

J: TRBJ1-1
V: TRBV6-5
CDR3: CASSYDWSMNTEAFF

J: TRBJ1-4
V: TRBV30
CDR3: CAWSGQQSWGTATNEKLFF

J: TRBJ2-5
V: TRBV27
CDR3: CASSQGGETQYF

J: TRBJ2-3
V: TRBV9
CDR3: CASSARTRAGTDTQYF

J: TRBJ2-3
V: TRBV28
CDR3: CASSLWFRVRLAGITDTQYF

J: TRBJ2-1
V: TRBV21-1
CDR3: CASSKPGSPGENEQFF

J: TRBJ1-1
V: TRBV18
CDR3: CASSPGAGRGVTEAFF

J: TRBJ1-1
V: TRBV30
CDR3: CAWSAGTGGITEAFF

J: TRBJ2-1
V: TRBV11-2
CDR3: CASNRLAGVYEQFF

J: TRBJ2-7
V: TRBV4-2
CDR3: CASSQATGGGFHEQYF

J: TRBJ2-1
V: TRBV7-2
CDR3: CASSMTSGRVNNEQFF

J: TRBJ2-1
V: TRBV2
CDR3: CASIRLAGGSSYNEQFF

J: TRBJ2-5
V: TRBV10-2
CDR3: CASSEGGISGKETQYF

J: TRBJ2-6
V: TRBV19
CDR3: CASTTSPFSGANVLTF

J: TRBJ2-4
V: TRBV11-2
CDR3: CASSLAGLATQYF

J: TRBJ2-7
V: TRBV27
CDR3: CASSPGQTYEQYF

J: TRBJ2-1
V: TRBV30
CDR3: CAWSAAGGPYRQFF

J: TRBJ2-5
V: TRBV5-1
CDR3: CASRLTGKEETQYF

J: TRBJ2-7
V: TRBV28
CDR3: CASETSGRSYEQYF

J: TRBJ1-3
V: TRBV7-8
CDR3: CASSPLRTGNTIYF

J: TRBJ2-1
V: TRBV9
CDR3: CASSFEGLYNEQFF

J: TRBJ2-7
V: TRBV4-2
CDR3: CASSQPKGQGESYEQYF

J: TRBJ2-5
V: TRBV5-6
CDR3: CASSFIAGGQETQYF

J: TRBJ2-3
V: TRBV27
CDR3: CASTHADTQYF

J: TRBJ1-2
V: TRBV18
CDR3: CASSPVTGTPNYGYTF

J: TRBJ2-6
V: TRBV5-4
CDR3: CASSSQTYSGRSYGANVLTF

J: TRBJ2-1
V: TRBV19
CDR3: CATTTVSYNEQFF

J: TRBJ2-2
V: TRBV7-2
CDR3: CASSLRRTGELFF

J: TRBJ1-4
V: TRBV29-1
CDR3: CSVGRAEKLFF

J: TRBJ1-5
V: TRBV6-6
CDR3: CASSYSSGYDQPQHF

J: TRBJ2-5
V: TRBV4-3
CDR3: CASSPHRGRQETQYF

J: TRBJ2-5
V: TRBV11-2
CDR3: CASSPPGGYQETQYF

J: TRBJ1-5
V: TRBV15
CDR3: CATSRGGQGGNQPQHF

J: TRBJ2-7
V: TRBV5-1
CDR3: CASSLEVTGYEQYF

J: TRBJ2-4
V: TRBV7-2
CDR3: CASSLRAGGVAKNIQYF

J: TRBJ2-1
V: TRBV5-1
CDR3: CASSLQTGGNEQFF

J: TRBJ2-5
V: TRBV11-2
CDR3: CASSPQGIYQETQYF

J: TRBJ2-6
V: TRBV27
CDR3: CASSSRSGANVLTF

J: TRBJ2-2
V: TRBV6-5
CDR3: CASSYGQGAGTGELFF

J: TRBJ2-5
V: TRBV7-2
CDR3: CASSLLRETQYF

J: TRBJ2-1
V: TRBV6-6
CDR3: CASSYSASDLYNEQFF

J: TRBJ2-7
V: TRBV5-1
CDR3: CASRRRGGSYEQYF

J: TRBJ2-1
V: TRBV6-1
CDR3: CASSGASGTYNEQFF

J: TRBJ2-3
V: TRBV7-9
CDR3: CASSSDRSTDTQYF

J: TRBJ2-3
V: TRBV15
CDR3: CATSSPTRVDTDTQYF

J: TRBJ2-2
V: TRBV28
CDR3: CASFLSYTGELFF